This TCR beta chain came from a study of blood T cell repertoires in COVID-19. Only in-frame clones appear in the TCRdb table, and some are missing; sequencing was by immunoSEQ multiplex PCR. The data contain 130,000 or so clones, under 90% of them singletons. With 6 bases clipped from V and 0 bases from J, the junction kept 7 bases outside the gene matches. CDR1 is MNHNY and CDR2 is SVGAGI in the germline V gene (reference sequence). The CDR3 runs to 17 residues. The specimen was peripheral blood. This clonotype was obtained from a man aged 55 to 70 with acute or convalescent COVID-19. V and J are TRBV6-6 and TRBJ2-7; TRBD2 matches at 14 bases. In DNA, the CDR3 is TGTGCCAGCAGCCGACTGGGACTAGCGGGAGCCTCCTACGAGCAGTACTTC. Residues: CASSRLGLAGASYEQYF.